One and the same sample provided the 15 T cell receptor beta chains below, sequenced in a study of blood T cell repertoires in COVID-19. Measured with immunoSEQ multiplex PCR; TCRdb has only the in-frame clones, and not every one. The data hold approximately 210,000 clones, with just over 85% observed a single time. Source material: peripheral blood. The receptors derive from a young man who had recovered from COVID-19.

The gene calls are TRBV3-1 (or the pseudogene TRBV3-2) and TRBJ2-3; D is unclear. Germline-derived CDR1 and CDR2 are LGHDT and YNNKEL (reference sequence). Trimming left V 2 bases short and J 4 bases short, with 7 bases between. This CDR3 comprises 13 residues. The CDR3 loop reads CASSQNRADTQYF. The DNA of the CDR3 is TGTGCCAGCAGCCAAAACCGGGCAGATACGCAGTATTTT.

The chain joins TRBV27 to TRBJ2-1; 9 bases fit TRBD2. Germline assignment: CDR1 MNHEY and CDR2 SMNVEV (reference sequence). J gave up 0 bases and V 9 bases, and 21 bases lay outside the gene matches. The CDR3 extends over 20 amino acids. The CDR3 is CASRRIVTSGSPSSYNEQFF. CDR3 coding DNA: TGTGCCAGTCGCCGAATCGTGACTAGCGGTTCCCCCAGCTCCTACAATGAGCAGTTCTTC.

The CDR3 nucleotides are TGCGCCAGCAGGATCGGAGAAGAGACCCAGTACTTC. Translation gives CASRIGEETQYF. This chain joins TRBV5-1 and TRBJ2-5; D unresolved. CDR1 is SGHRS and CDR2 is YFSETQ in the germline V gene. This CDR3 comprises 12 residues. V was cut by 5 bases and J by 3 bases, with 8 bases left in between. The complete variable domain, with remaining parts taken from reference TRBV5-1 and TRBJ2-5, reads KAGVTQTPRYLIKTRGQQVTLSCSPISGHRSVSWYQQTPGQGLQFLFEYFSETQRNKGNFPGRFSGRQFSNSRSEMNVSTLELGDSALYLCASRIGEETQYFGPGTRLLVL.

This clone appeared a few times. The V call is TRBV3-1 (or the pseudogene TRBV3-2), the J call TRBJ2-5; TRBD2 is a possible D gene (6 bases). CDR1 is LGHDT, CDR2 YNNKEL, per germline (reference sequence). This CDR3 is built from 15 residues. Between the trimmed V and J ends, which lost 8 bases and 2 bases, there was a span of 18 bases. The CDR3 nucleotides are TGTGCCAGCCACACGGCTAGCGCCATTCAAGAGACCCAGTACTTC. Protein product: CASHTASAIQETQYF.

The genes are TRBV27 and TRBJ2-7; D gene ambiguous. Trimming took 6 bases from V and 2 from J, leaving 11 bases between them. This CDR3 comprises 13 residues. Per germline, CDR1 MNHEY and CDR2 SMNVEV (reference sequence). CDR3 in amino acids: CASSPSVAYEQYF. CDR3 in DNA: TGTGCCAGCAGCCCAAGCGTAGCCTACGAGCAGTACTTC.

The chain is built from TRBV4-1 and TRBJ2-7; D is possibly TRBD2 (5 bases). Trimming cost V 4 bases and J 3 bases, with 16 bases left between them. This CDR3 is 15 amino acids long. Germline values: CDR1 MGHRA, CDR2 YSYEKL. In nucleotides, the CDR3 is TGCGCCAGCAGCCTAGGATTGGGGAGCAGCTACGAGCAGTACTTC. Translation gives CASSLGLGSSYEQYF.

The chain links TRBV6-5 to TRBJ1-2; D is perhaps TRBD1 (6 bases). The CDR3 spans 13 residues. CDR1 is MNHEY and CDR2 is SVGAGI in the germline V gene. In nucleotides, the CDR3 is TGTGTCTCATTCTTCACAGGGAACTATGGCTACACCTTC. It is translated as CVSFFTGNYGYTF.

The chain employs TRBV5-5 and TRBJ2-3; a possible D gene is TRBD2 (6 bases). Germline values: CDR1 SGHKS, CDR2 YYEKEE (reference sequence). The CDR3 loop spans 14 amino acids. V was cut by 5 bases and J by 9 bases, with 19 bases left in between. CDR3 sequence (DNA): TGTGCCAGCAGACCGGCCCAGGCGGGGAACACGCAGTATTTT. Its translation: CASRPAQAGNTQYF.

This sequence joins TRBV18 and TRBJ2-3; D is undetermined. Looked up from germline, CDR1 is KGHSH and CDR2 is LQKENI. There are 13 residues in the CDR3. V dropped 6 bases and J dropped 2 bases, with 9 bases sitting between them. The CDR3 nucleotides are TGTGCCAGCTCCCCTCCAGTCACAGATACGCAGTATTTT. Protein product: CASSPPVTDTQYF.

The chain recombines TRBV21-1 with TRBJ2-1; TRBD1 is the table's D call and was not checked against the DNA. TRBV21-1 is noted as a pseudogene. The CDR3 is made up of 15 amino acids. CDR3 region: CASSQGPPSYNEQFF. CDR3 DNA sequence: TGTGCCAGCAGTCAGGGGCCGCCCTCCTACAATGAGCAGTTCTTC.

There are a few counts of this clone. The chain recombines TRBV18 with TRBJ2-2; the D is unclear. The germline V gene has CDR1 KGHSH and CDR2 LQKENI. Trimming took off 0 bases at V and 8 bases at J, with 7 bases between the two ends. This CDR3 region has 13 residues. The CDR3 sequence is CASSPPFTGELFF. CDR3 DNA: TGTGCCAGCTCACCACCCTTCACTGGGGAGCTGTTTTTT.

This chain links TRBV6-5 with TRBJ1-1; D may be TRBD1 (5 bases). The V and J ends lost 2 bases and 0 bases respectively, with 13 bases between them. The length of the CDR3 is 16 residues. Per the germline V gene, CDR1 is MNHEY and CDR2 is SVGAGI. The CDR3, as DNA: TGTGCCAGCAGTTACAGGGGTACACGGATGAACACTGAAGCTTTCTTT. It encodes CASSYRGTRMNTEAFF.

A few counts support this clone. V gene TRBV11-1 combines with J gene TRBJ1-5; 7 bases are shared with TRBD1. Germline V gene lookup returns CDR1 SGHAT and CDR2 FQDESV (reference sequence). This CDR3 has 14 residues. V lost 6 bases, J lost 4 bases, and 6 bases stayed unmatched. CDR3 in amino acids: CASSSDRSNQPQHF. The CDR3 nucleotides are TGTGCCAGCAGTTCGGACAGGAGTAATCAGCCCCAGCATTTT.

This sequence joins TRBV3-1 (or the pseudogene TRBV3-2) and TRBJ1-1; weak D call: TRBD1 (6 bases). The V and J ends lost 5 bases and 2 bases respectively, with 12 bases between them. The CDR3 runs 14 residues. From germline, CDR1 is LGHDT and CDR2 YNNKEL (reference sequence). CDR3 amino acids: CASSWTDINTEAFF. CDR3 DNA: TGTGCCAGCAGCTGGACAGATATTAACACTGAAGCTTTCTTT.

The rearrangement uses TRBV6-2 or TRBV6-3 and TRBJ1-2; D gene uncertain. Trimming removed 6 bases at V and 0 bases at J, with 11 bases between. Germline assignment: CDR1 MNHEY and CDR2 SVGEGT. The CDR3 totals 14 residues. The CDR3 DNA sequence: TGTGCCAGCAGCCGCGGGAACACTAACTATGGCTACACCTTC. Amino acids: CASSRGNTNYGYTF.